One sample yielded the 16 T cell receptor beta chains listed below, sequenced in a study of cytomegalovirus exposure and HLA in healthy donors. Data came from immunoSEQ multiplex PCR; TCRdb stores just in-frame clones and leaves some out. The sample includes about 130,000 clones, around 86% seen only once; the top ten take approximately 2%. The sequenced material came from PBMCs. The receptors were gathered from a woman aged 18-30 years in good health and CMV-seronegative.

This clone appeared once. CDR3 sequence reads: CASRHRIGTGHTGELFF. CDR3 nucleotide sequence: TGTGCCAGCAGGCACCGAATAGGGACAGGGCACACCGGGGAGCTGTTTTTT. The chain recombines TRBV28 with TRBJ2-2; 9 bases align to TRBD1. Germline V CDR1 and CDR2: MDHEN, SYDVKM. The V and J ends lost 6 bases and 3 bases, in that order; junction bases with no gene match: 11. This CDR3 is built from 17 residues.

This chain joins TRBV29-1 and TRBJ1-1, with D uncertain. Between the trimmed V and J ends, which lost 6 bases and 8 bases, there was a span of 16 bases. The CDR3 has 12 amino acids. Germline lookup yields CDR1 SQVTM and CDR2 ANQGSEA. CDR3 region: CSVIYGNSEAFF. The CDR3 DNA sequence: TGCAGCGTAATCTATGGTAACAGCGAAGCTTTCTTT.

The rearrangement links TRBV2 to TRBJ2-1; maybe TRBD1 (5 bases). CDR3 length: 13 amino acids. V lost 6 bases and J 7 bases, leaving 13 bases between the germline ends. The germline CDR1 and CDR2 sequences are SNHLY and FYNNEI. The CDR3 region has the DNA TGTGCCAGCAGCAGGGCTAATGGAAATGAGCAGTTCTTC. As protein: CASSRANGNEQFF. Looking up the rest from reference TRBV2 and TRBJ2-1 gives the full variable domain: EPEVTQTPSHQVTQMGQEVILRCVPISNHLYFYWYRQILGQKVEFLVSFYNNEISEKSEIFDDQFSVERPDGSNFTLKIRSTKLEDSAMYFCASSRANGNEQFFGPGTRLTVL.

V and J are TRBV30 and TRBJ2-5; 10 nucleotides line up with TRBD2. The germline V gene encodes CDR1 GTSNPN and CDR2 SVGIG (reference sequence). This CDR3 is 14 amino acids long. The junction had 6 bases not matched to a gene; V was cut back by 7 bases and J by 1 base. The CDR3 nucleotides read TGTGCCTCCCGACTAGCGGGCCCCCAAGAGACCCAGTACTTC. Translation: CASRLAGPQETQYF.

The J gene is TRBJ1-4, the V gene TRBV28; D uncertain. V was pared by 5 bases and J by 8 bases, with 18 bases between. CDR3 length: 15 amino acids. Per the germline V gene, CDR1 is MDHEN and CDR2 is SYDVKM. DNA for the CDR3: TGTGCCAGCAGTCCCCTCGGGATTTCAGAGGAAAAACTGTTTTTT. Protein sequence: CASSPLGISEEKLFF.

This clone was observed a handful of times. V is TRBV7-3 and J is TRBJ2-5, with 8 bases aligning to TRBD2. Germline V gives CDR1 SGHTA, CDR2 FQGTGA. The junction had 8 bases not matched to a gene; V was cut back by 4 bases and J by 4 bases. This CDR3 is built from 15 residues. For the CDR3, the DNA is TGTGCCAGCAGCTCGCTTGGACTAGCCCGAGAGACCCAGTACTTC. Its protein is CASSSLGLARETQYF.

The rearrangement uses TRBV27 and TRBJ1-1; D may be TRBD1 (6 bases). V was shortened by 6 bases and J by 0 bases, with 8 bases between the two germline ends. The germline CDR1 and CDR2 sequences are MNHEY and SMNVEV (reference sequence). This CDR3 is built from 13 residues. CDR3: CASRWTVNTEAFF. The CDR3 DNA follows: TGTGCCAGCAGATGGACAGTGAACACTGAAGCTTTCTTT.

The chain employs TRBV2 and TRBJ1-2, with 11 bases fitting TRBD1. The length of the CDR3 is 14 residues. Germline CDR1 SNHLY, CDR2 FYNNEI. The junction had 2 bases not matched to a gene; V was cut back by 6 bases and J by 2 bases. CDR3 sequence reads: CASRDRGLNYGYTF. CDR3 bases: TGTGCCAGCAGGGACAGGGGGCTAAACTATGGCTACACCTTC.

The chain combines TRBV15 with TRBJ1-4; 8 bases are shared with TRBD1. Trimming took 4 bases from V and 3 from J; bases not matched to a gene: 7. Germline CDR1 LNHNV, CDR2 YYDKDF (reference sequence). The CDR3 is made up of 16 amino acids. In DNA, the CDR3 is TGTGCCACCAGCAAAGAAGGACAGGGTTCTAATGAAAAACTGTTTTTT. Translating it yields CATSKEGQGSNEKLFF.

This chain connects TRBV12-5 to TRBJ2-5; D is undetermined. Trimming removed 4 bases from V and 4 bases from J, with 10 bases in between. Germline V gene data show CDR1 as LGHNT and CDR2 as FRNRAP. This CDR3 is built from 13 residues. The CDR3 loop reads CASGYRGGETQYF. The DNA for the CDR3 is TGTGCTAGTGGTTATAGAGGTGGAGAGACCCAGTACTTC.

The chain links TRBV23-1 to TRBJ1-2; 8 bases are a match to TRBD1. TRBV23-1 is annotated as an ORF whose role is uncertain. The CDR3 is made up of 15 amino acids. J gave up 8 bases and V 2 bases, and 10 bases lay outside the gene matches. In nucleotides, the CDR3 is TGCGCCAGCAGTCAAGCCGGACAGGGAAGGTCCGGCTACACCTTC. It specifies CASSQAGQGRSGYTF.

The chain has TRBV27 and TRBJ1-5; D possibly corresponds to TRBD1 (6 bases). The CDR3 covers 13 residues. The germline gives CDR1 MNHEY, CDR2 SMNVEV (reference sequence). The V gene lost 5 bases and the J gene lost 9 bases, with 14 bases spanning the gap. The CDR3 loop reads CASSQGHPGPQHF. The CDR3 nucleotides read TGTGCCAGCAGTCAGGGACACCCGGGGCCCCAGCATTTT.

The chain employs TRBV10-3 and TRBJ2-3; 9 bases fit TRBD2. The CDR3 consists of 16 residues. Germline-derived CDR1 and CDR2 are ENHRY and SYGVKD. The ends lost 4 bases at V and 6 bases at J; junction bases unmatched: 11. The CDR3 sequence: CAISGQGRGGKDTQYF. The CDR3 nucleotides read TGTGCCATCAGTGGCCAGGGGCGGGGGGGTAAGGATACGCAGTATTTT.

The chain recombines TRBV9 with TRBJ2-7; D perhaps matches TRBD2 (6 bases). The ends were cut back, 0 bases at V and 4 bases at J, with 11 bases in the middle. The germline V gene has CDR1 SGDLS and CDR2 YYNGEE. CDR3 length: 14 residues. CDR3 loop: CASSVGGSGYEQYF. CDR3 DNA sequence: TGTGCCAGCAGCGTAGGAGGTAGCGGATACGAGCAGTACTTC.

This chain connects TRBV2 to TRBJ1-2, with TRBD1 identical over 9 bases. This CDR3 region has 14 residues. Losses at the gene ends were 3 bases for V and 5 bases for J; bases not matched to a gene: 4. In germline, CDR1 is SNHLY, CDR2 FYNNEI. The CDR3 coding sequence is TGTGCCAGCAGTGAGGGACAGGGTCTTTATGGCTACACCTTC. Its translation is CASSEGQGLYGYTF.

The chain couples TRBV14 to TRBJ2-5, with D hard to call. The CDR3 has 15 amino acids. Trimming took off 0 bases at V and 1 base at J, with 9 bases between the two ends. Germline values: CDR1 SGHDN, CDR2 FVKESK. For the CDR3, the DNA is TGTGCCAGCAGCCAAGATGAGAACTTCCAAGAGACCCAGTACTTC. Protein sequence: CASSQDENFQETQYF.